The present TCR beta chain was sequenced within a study of shared clonotypes between healthy human individuals. Trimming stripped 4 bases from V and 2 bases from J, with 6 bases between. This CDR3 is 13 amino acids long. Germline V CDR1 and CDR2: SNHLY, FYNNEI. CD45RA-negative memory and CD45RA+ naive subsets were split from the CD4+ cells. As for this clone: Its antigen remains unknown.

Notes on the study in general: Generation probabilities of non-shared clonotypes were lower (relative to those shared by all four donors). Sequencing depth was expected to affect clonotype sharing among donors.

Measured with immunoSEQ multiplex PCR; TCRdb has only the in-frame clones, and not every one. Here the sample spans millions of clones, 85% to 95% being singletons. V gene TRBV2 combines with J gene TRBJ2-1, with D perhaps matching TRBD1 or TRBD2 (5 bases each). The sequence was collected from a man between 18 and 29 years old in good health. The sequenced material came from naive CD4+ T cells sorted from blood. Described subset: CD45RA+ positively selected. CDR3 amino acids: CASSGDAYNEQFF. DNA of the CDR3: TGTGCCAGCAGTGGGGACGCCTACAATGAGCAGTTCTTC. The entire variable domain, with the rest obtained from reference TRBV2 and TRBJ2-1, is as follows: EPEVTQTPSHQVTQMGQEVILRCVPISNHLYFYWYRQILGQKVEFLVSFYNNEISEKSEIFDDQFSVERPDGSNFTLKIRSTKLEDSAMYFCASSGDAYNEQFFGPGTRLTVL.